This T cell receptor (beta chain) was documented in a study of shared clonotypes between healthy human individuals. Authors' methods: ImmunoSEQ gave junction-only sequences without quality scores, so filtering differed. The assay was immunoSEQ multiplex PCR, and TCRdb's table has in-frame clones only and misses some. From that table come the V and J calls and clone size; the DNA was used to work out D and trimming. Among 2 million or so clones listed, 85% to 95% were seen once. Trimming cost V 2 bases and J 4 bases; bases outside gene matches: 5. Germline CDR1 is MNHNY and CDR2 is SVGAGI (reference sequence). This CDR3 region has 15 residues. On this clone itself: Its antigen is undetermined.

Study-level findings and limits: Non-shared clonotypes had lower generation probabilities than clonotypes shared by all four sorted-subset donors.

The sequence was obtained from a man aged 18 to 29 in good health. V is TRBV6-6 and J is TRBJ2-3; 8 nucleotides agree with TRBD1. Sequencing input: naive CD4+ T cells sorted from blood. Subset of the sample: CD45RA+ positively selected. The CDR3 DNA follows: TGTGCCAGCAGTTACCAGGGACAGGCATCAGATACGCAGTATTTT. Translated: CASSYQGQASDTQYF.